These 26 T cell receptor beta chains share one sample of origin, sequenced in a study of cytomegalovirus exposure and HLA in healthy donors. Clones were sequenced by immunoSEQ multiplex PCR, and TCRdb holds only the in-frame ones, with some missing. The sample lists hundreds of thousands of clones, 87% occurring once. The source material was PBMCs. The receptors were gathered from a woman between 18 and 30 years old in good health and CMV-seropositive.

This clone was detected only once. CDR3 bases: TGTGCCAGCAGCTTAGACTGGCAGGGGTTAACCTACGAGCAGTACTTC. Translation: CASSLDWQGLTYEQYF. V gene TRBV11-2 combines with J gene TRBJ2-7; TRBD1 might be the D (6 bases). Germline assignment: CDR1 SGHAT and CDR2 FQNNGV. The CDR3 is made up of 16 amino acids. V was cut by 0 bases and J by 2 bases, with 14 bases left in between.

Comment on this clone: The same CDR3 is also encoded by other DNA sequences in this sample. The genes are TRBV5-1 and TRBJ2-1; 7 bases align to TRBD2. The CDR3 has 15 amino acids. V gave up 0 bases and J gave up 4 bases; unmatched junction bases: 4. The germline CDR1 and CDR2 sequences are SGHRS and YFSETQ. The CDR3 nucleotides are TGCGCCAGCAGCTTGGATGGCGGGAGTTACAATGAGCAGTTCTTC. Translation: CASSLDGGSYNEQFF.

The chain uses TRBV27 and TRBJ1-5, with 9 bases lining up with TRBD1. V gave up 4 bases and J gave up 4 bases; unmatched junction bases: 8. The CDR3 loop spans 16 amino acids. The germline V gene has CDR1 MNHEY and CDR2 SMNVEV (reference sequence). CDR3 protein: CASSYNWDRANQPQHF. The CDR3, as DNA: TGTGCCAGCAGTTATAATTGGGACAGGGCTAATCAGCCCCAGCATTTT.

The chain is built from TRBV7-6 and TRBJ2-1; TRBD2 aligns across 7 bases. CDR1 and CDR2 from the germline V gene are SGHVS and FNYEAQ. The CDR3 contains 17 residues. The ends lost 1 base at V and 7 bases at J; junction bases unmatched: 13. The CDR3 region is CASSLVLYGRARNEQFF. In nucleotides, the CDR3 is TGTGCCAGCAGCTTAGTTCTGTATGGGAGGGCCCGGAATGAGCAGTTCTTC.

The CDR3 loop reads CASSPGTANTGELFF. The CDR3 DNA follows: TGCGCCAGCAGCCCCGGGACAGCGAACACCGGGGAGCTGTTTTTT. J is TRBJ2-2 and V is TRBV4-1; 7 positions agree with TRBD1. V was clipped by 4 bases and J by 0 bases; unmatched bases: 2. The CDR3 spans 15 residues. Germline CDR1 is MGHRA and CDR2 is YSYEKL.

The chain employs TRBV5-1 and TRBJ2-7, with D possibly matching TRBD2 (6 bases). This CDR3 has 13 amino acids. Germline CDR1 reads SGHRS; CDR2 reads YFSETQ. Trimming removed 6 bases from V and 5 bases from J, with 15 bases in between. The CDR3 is CASKVGSLDEQYF. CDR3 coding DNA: TGCGCCAGCAAGGTCGGGAGTCTCGACGAGCAGTACTTC.

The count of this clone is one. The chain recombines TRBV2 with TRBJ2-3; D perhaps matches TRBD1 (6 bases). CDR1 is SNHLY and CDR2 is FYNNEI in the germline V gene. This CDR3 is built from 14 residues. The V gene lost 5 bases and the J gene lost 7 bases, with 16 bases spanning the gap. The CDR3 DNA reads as TGTGCCAGCAGTTCCCCCGACAGGACCCATACGCAGTATTTT. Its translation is CASSSPDRTHTQYF.

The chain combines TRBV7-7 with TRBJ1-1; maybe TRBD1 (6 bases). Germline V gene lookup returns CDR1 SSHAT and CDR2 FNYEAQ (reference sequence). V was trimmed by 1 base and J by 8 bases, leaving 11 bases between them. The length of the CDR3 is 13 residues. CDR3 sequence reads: CASSLEEGGEAFF. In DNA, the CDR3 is TGTGCCAGCAGCTTAGAGGAAGGGGGAGAAGCTTTCTTT. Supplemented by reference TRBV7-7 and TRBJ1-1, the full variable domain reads GAGVSQSPRYKVTKRGQDVTLRCDPISSHATLYWYQQALGQGPEFLTYFNYEAQPDKSGLPSDRFSAERPEGSISTLTIQRTEQRDSAMYRCASSLEEGGEAFFGQGTRLTVV.

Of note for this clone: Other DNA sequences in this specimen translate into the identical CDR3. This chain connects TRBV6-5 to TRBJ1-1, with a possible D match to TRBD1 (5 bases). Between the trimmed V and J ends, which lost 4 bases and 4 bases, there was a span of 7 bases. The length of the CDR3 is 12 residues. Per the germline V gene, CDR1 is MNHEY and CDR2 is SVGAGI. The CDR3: CASSFGGTEAFF. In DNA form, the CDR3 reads TGTGCCAGCAGTTTCGGGGGCACTGAAGCTTTCTTT.

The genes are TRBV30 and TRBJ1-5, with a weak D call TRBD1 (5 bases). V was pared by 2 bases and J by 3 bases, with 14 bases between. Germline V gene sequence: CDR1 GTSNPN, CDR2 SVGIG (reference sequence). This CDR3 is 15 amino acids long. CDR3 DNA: TGTGCCTGGAGTCCCCTGGGGCGGTCCAATCAGCCCCAGCATTTT. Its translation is CAWSPLGRSNQPQHF.

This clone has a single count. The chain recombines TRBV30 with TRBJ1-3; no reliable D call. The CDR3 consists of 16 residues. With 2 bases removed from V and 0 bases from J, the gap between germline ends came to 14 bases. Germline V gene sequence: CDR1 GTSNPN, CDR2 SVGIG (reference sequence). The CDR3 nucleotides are TGTGCCTGGAGTACCAATAAACTTTCCTCTGGAAACACCATATATTTT. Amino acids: CAWSTNKLSSGNTIYF.

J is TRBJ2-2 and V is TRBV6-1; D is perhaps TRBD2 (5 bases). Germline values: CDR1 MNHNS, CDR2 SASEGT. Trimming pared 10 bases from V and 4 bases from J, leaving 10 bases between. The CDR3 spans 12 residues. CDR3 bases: TGTGCCACCCTGGCGGGCACCGGGGAGCTGTTTTTT. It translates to CATLAGTGELFF.

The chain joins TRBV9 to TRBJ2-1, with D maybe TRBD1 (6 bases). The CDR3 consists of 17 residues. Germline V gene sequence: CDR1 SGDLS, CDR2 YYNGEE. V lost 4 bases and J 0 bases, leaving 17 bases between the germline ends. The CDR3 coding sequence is TGTGCCAGCAGCCCGATTACAGGGACGTACTCCTACAATGAGCAGTTCTTC. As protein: CASSPITGTYSYNEQFF.

In DNA form, the CDR3 reads TGTGCCAGCAGTTTTATTGGGTTCGGTCAGGGCGACGAAAAACTGTTTTTT. It encodes CASSFIGFGQGDEKLFF. The V gene is TRBV27, the J gene TRBJ1-4; a possible D gene is TRBD1 (5 bases). This CDR3 is 17 amino acids long. Between the trimmed V and J ends, which lost 3 bases and 8 bases, there was a span of 22 bases. Germline loops: CDR1 MNHEY, CDR2 SMNVEV (reference sequence).

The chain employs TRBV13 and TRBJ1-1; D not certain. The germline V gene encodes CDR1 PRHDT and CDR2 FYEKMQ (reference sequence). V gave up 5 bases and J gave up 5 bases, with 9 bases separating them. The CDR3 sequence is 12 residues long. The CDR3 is CASSPGSTEAFF. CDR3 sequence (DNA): TGTGCCAGCAGCCCGGGAAGTACTGAAGCTTTCTTT.

CDR3 loop: CASSLSGGISYNEQFF. CDR3 bases: TGTGCCAGCAGCTTGAGTGGCGGGATCTCCTACAATGAGCAGTTCTTC. This chain links TRBV5-4 with TRBJ2-1, with D perhaps matching TRBD2 (6 bases). Trimming took off 1 base at V and 0 bases at J, with 11 bases between the two ends. The CDR3 length is 16 residues. Per the germline V gene, CDR1 is SGHNT and CDR2 is YYREEE (reference sequence). Looking up the rest from reference TRBV5-4 and TRBJ2-1 gives the full variable domain: ETGVTQSPTHLIKTRGQQVTLRCSSQSGHNTVSWYQQALGQGPQFIFQYYREEENGRGNFPPRFSGLQFPNYSSELNVNALELDDSALYLCASSLSGGISYNEQFFGPGTRLTVL.

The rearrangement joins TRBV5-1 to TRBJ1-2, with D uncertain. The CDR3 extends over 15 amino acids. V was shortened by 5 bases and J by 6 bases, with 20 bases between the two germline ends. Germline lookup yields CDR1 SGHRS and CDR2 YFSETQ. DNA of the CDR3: TGCGCCAGCAGGAGGCGTGAATCAGAGTTAAATGGCTACACCTTC. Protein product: CASRRRESELNGYTF.

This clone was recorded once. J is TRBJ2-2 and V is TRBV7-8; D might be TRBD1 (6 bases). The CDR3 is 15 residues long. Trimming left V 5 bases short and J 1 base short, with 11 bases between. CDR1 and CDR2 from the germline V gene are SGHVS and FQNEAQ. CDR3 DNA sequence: TGTGCCAGCAGCAAGGACAGTATGAACACCGGGGAGCTGTTTTTT. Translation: CASSKDSMNTGELFF.

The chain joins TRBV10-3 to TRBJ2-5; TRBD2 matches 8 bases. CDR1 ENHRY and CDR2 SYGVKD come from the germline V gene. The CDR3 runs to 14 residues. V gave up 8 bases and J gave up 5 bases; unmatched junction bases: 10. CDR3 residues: CAIRGGREDETQYF. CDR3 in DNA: TGTGCCATCCGAGGGGGGCGGGAGGATGAGACCCAGTACTTC.

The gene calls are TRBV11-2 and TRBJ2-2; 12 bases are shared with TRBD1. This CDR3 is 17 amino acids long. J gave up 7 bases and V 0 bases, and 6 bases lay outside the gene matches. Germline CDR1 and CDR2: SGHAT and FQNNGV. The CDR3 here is CASSLDRGTGGIGELFF. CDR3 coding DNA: TGTGCCAGCAGCTTAGATCGGGGGACAGGGGGCATCGGGGAGCTGTTTTTT.

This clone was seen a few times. The CDR3 sequence: CASSLVRAPRQGRAFF. In DNA, the CDR3 is TGTGCCAGCAGCTTAGTCAGAGCGCCCCGACAGGGGCGAGCTTTCTTT. V and J are TRBV7-2 and TRBJ1-1; 8 bases map to TRBD1. Per the germline V gene, CDR1 is SGHTA and CDR2 is FQGNSA. This CDR3 comprises 16 residues. Trimming took 1 base from V and 10 from J; bases not matched to a gene: 14.

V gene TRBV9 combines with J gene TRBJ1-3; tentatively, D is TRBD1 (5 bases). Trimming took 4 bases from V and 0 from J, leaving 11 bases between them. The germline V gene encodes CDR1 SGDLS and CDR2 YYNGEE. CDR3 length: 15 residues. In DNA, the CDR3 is TGTGCCAGCAGCCAATGGGGCGGCTCTGGAAACACCATATATTTT. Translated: CASSQWGGSGNTIYF. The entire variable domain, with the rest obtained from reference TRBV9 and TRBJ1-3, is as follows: DSGVTQTPKHLITATGQRVTLRCSPRSGDLSVYWYQQSLDQGLQFLIQYYNGEERAKGNILERFSAQQFPDLHSELNLSSLELGDSALYFCASSQWGGSGNTIYFGEGSWLTVV.

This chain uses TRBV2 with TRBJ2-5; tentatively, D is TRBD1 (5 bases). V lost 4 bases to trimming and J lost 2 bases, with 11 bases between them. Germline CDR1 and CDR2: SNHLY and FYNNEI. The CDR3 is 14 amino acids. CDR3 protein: CASSARTQQETQYF. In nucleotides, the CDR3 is TGTGCCAGCAGTGCCAGGACACAGCAAGAGACCCAGTACTTC.

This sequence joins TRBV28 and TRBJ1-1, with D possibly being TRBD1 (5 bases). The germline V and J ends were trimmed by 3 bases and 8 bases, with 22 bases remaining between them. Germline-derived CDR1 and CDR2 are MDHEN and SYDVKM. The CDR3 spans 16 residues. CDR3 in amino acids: CASSFGSEGGTREAFF. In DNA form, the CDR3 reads TGTGCCAGCAGTTTCGGCTCGGAGGGAGGGACGAGGGAAGCTTTCTTT.

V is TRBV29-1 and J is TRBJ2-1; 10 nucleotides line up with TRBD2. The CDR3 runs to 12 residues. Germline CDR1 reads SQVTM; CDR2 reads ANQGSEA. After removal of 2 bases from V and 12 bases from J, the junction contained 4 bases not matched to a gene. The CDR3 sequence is CSVELAGAWQFF. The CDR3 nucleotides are TGCAGCGTTGAACTAGCGGGAGCTTGGCAGTTCTTC.

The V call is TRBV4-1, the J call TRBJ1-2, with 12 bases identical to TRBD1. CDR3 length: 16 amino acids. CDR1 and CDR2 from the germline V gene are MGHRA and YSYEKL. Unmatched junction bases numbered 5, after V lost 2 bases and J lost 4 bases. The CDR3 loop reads CASSQPGTGGRYGYTF. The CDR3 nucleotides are TGCGCCAGCAGCCAACCAGGGACAGGGGGCCGCTATGGCTACACCTTC.